This TCR beta chain was identified in a study of blood T cell repertoires in COVID-19. V lost 7 bases to trimming and J lost 7 bases; unmatched junction nucleotides: 9. CDR1 and CDR2 (germline): SNHLY, FYNNEI. CDR3 length equals 13 residues. This table comes from immunoSEQ multiplex PCR, and its TCRdb copy is limited to in-frame clones, with some not included. This sample carries approximately 100,000 clones, over 70% of them seen once, and the ten largest clones take about 6.6%. This TCR was sampled from a woman between 50 and 59 years old with acute or convalescent COVID-19. The chain joins TRBV2 to TRBJ2-7, with TRBD1 matching 8 bases. Sequenced material: peripheral blood. Written as DNA, the CDR3 is TGTGCCAGCACTCCGGACAGGGCGCAAGAGCAGTACTTC. Its translation is CASTPDRAQEQYF.